This T cell receptor (beta chain) stems from a study of blood T cell repertoires in COVID-19. Study context: Nucleic acid was either cDNA or gDNA, and it came from T cells, B-cell-depleted T cells, or PBMCs.

V shed 3 bases and J 8 bases; nucleotides not matched to a gene: 3. The CDR3 is 13 residues long. Germline V gene lookup returns CDR1 WNHNN and CDR2 SYGVQD (reference sequence). Method: immunoSEQ multiplex PCR; TCRdb's copy keeps in-frame clones and lacks some. The top ten clones hold 6.5% to 8.5% of a sample with about 200,000 clones, approximately 84% of them seen once. The TCR was taken from a human donor with acute or convalescent COVID-19. The donor label of this sample is uncertain. The sample comprised peripheral blood. The rearrangement links TRBV10-1 to TRBJ1-4; 7 positions match TRBD1. The CDR3 DNA reads TGCGCCAGCAGTGAACAGGGGCGGGAAAAACTGTTTTTT. Protein product: CASSEQGREKLFF.